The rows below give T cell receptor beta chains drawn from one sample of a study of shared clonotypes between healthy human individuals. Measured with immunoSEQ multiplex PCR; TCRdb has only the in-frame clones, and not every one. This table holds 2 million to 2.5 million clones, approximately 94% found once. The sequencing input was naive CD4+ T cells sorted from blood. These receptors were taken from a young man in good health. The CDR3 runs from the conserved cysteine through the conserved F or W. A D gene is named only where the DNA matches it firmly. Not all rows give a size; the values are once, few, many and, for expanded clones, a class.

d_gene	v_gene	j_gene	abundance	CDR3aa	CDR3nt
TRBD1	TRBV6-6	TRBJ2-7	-	CASSYQGQGTYEQYF	TGTGCCAGCAGTTACCAAGGACAGGGAACCTACGAGCAGTACTTC
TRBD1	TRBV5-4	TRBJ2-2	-	CASSIGQGIITGELFF	TGTGCCAGCAGCATCGGACAGGGGATTATAACCGGGGAGCTGTTTTTT
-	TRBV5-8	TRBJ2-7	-	CASSLAGMTAREQYF	TGTGCCAGCAGCTTGGCGGGGATGACAGCGCGGGAGCAGTACTTC
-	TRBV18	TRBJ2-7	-	CASSSDGYEQYF	TGTGCCAGTTCCTCCGACGGCTACGAGCAGTACTTC
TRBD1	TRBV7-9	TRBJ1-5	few	CASSRGHQPQHF	TGTGCCAGCAGCAGGGGGCATCAGCCCCAGCATTTT
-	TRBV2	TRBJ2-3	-	CASSERLQSTDTQYF	TGTGCCAGCAGTGAAAGGCTCCAGAGCACAGATACGCAGTATTTT
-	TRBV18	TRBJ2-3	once	CASSPPVGGGFADTQYF	TGTGCCAGCTCACCCCCCGTCGGAGGGGGCTTCGCAGATACGCAGTATTTT
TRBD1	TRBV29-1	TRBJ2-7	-	CSVEGQGGHEQYF	TGCAGCGTTGAAGGACAGGGGGGCCACGAGCAGTACTTC
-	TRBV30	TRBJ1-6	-	CAWSLGLSGSPLHF	TGTGCCTGGAGCCTGGGTCTGTCGGGTTCACCCCTCCACTTT
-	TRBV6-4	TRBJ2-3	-	CASSNRGGTDTQYF	TGTGCCAGCAGCAACAGGGGAGGGACAGATACGCAGTATTTT
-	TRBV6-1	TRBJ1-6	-	CASSATVTGYNSPLHF	TGTGCCAGCAGTGCTACGGTGACAGGTTATAATTCACCCCTCCACTTT
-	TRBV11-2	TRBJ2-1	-	CASSSQRGGNEQFF	TGTGCCAGCAGCTCGCAACGTGGGGGCAATGAGCAGTTCTTC
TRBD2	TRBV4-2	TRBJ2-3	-	CASSPTSGGAGDTQYF	TGTGCCAGCAGCCCCACTAGCGGGGGGGCCGGAGATACGCAGTATTTT
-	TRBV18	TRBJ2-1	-	CASSPPAGAAYNEQFF	TGTGCCAGCTCACCACCGGCAGGGGCGGCCTACAATGAGCAGTTCTTC
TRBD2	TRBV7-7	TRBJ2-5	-	CASSEGGTSVETQYF	TGTGCTAGCAGCGAAGGAGGGACTAGCGTAGAGACCCAGTACTTC
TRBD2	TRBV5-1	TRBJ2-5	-	CASSLTSGRETQYF	TGCGCCAGCAGCTTGACTAGCGGGAGAGAGACCCAGTACTTC
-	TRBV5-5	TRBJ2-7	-	CASTYWGEGEQYF	TGTGCCAGCACCTATTGGGGGGAAGGCGAGCAGTACTTC
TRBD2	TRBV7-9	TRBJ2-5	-	CASSPSRLAEPPGQETQYF	TGTGCCAGCAGCCCCTCTAGACTAGCGGAGCCACCGGGCCAAGAGACCCAGTACTTC
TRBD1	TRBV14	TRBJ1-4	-	CASSQGTGPGVGLFF	TGTGCCAGCAGCCAAGGGACAGGGCCGGGTGTTGGACTGTTTTTT
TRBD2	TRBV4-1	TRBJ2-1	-	CASSQPTSGRHNEQFF	TGCGCCAGCAGCCAACCGACTAGCGGGAGGCACAATGAGCAGTTCTTC
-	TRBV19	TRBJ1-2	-	CASTIRTRPGLNYGYTF	TGTGCCAGTACCATAAGGACCCGTCCAGGGCTAAACTATGGCTACACCTTC
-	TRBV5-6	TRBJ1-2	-	CASSRLIYGYTF	TGTGCCAGCAGTAGACTAATATATGGCTACACCTTC
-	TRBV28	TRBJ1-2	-	CASSLTGLDYGYTF	TGTGCCAGCAGTTTAACCGGGTTGGACTATGGCTACACCTTC
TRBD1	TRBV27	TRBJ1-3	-	CASSLSFPSLGTGIGNTIYF	TGTGCCAGCAGTTTATCCTTCCCTTCTTTAGGGACAGGGATCGGAAACACCATATATTTT
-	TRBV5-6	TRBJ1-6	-	CASSLYSAGNNSPLHF	TGTGCCAGCAGCTTGTATTCGGCAGGAAATAATTCACCCCTCCACTTT
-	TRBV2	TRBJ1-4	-	CASRGDGSEKLFF	TGTGCCAGCAGGGGGGACGGCTCGGAAAAACTGTTTTTT
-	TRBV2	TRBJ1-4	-	CASSLARVEGGKLFF	TGTGCCAGCAGCCTCGCGCGCGTTGAAGGCGGAAAACTGTTTTTT
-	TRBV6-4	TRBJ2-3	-	CASSDEAATDTQYF	TGTGCCAGCAGTGACGAGGCGGCGACAGATACGCAGTATTTT
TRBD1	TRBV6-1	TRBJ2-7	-	CASLRTGVSYEQYF	TGTGCCAGTCTCCGGACAGGAGTTTCCTACGAGCAGTACTTC